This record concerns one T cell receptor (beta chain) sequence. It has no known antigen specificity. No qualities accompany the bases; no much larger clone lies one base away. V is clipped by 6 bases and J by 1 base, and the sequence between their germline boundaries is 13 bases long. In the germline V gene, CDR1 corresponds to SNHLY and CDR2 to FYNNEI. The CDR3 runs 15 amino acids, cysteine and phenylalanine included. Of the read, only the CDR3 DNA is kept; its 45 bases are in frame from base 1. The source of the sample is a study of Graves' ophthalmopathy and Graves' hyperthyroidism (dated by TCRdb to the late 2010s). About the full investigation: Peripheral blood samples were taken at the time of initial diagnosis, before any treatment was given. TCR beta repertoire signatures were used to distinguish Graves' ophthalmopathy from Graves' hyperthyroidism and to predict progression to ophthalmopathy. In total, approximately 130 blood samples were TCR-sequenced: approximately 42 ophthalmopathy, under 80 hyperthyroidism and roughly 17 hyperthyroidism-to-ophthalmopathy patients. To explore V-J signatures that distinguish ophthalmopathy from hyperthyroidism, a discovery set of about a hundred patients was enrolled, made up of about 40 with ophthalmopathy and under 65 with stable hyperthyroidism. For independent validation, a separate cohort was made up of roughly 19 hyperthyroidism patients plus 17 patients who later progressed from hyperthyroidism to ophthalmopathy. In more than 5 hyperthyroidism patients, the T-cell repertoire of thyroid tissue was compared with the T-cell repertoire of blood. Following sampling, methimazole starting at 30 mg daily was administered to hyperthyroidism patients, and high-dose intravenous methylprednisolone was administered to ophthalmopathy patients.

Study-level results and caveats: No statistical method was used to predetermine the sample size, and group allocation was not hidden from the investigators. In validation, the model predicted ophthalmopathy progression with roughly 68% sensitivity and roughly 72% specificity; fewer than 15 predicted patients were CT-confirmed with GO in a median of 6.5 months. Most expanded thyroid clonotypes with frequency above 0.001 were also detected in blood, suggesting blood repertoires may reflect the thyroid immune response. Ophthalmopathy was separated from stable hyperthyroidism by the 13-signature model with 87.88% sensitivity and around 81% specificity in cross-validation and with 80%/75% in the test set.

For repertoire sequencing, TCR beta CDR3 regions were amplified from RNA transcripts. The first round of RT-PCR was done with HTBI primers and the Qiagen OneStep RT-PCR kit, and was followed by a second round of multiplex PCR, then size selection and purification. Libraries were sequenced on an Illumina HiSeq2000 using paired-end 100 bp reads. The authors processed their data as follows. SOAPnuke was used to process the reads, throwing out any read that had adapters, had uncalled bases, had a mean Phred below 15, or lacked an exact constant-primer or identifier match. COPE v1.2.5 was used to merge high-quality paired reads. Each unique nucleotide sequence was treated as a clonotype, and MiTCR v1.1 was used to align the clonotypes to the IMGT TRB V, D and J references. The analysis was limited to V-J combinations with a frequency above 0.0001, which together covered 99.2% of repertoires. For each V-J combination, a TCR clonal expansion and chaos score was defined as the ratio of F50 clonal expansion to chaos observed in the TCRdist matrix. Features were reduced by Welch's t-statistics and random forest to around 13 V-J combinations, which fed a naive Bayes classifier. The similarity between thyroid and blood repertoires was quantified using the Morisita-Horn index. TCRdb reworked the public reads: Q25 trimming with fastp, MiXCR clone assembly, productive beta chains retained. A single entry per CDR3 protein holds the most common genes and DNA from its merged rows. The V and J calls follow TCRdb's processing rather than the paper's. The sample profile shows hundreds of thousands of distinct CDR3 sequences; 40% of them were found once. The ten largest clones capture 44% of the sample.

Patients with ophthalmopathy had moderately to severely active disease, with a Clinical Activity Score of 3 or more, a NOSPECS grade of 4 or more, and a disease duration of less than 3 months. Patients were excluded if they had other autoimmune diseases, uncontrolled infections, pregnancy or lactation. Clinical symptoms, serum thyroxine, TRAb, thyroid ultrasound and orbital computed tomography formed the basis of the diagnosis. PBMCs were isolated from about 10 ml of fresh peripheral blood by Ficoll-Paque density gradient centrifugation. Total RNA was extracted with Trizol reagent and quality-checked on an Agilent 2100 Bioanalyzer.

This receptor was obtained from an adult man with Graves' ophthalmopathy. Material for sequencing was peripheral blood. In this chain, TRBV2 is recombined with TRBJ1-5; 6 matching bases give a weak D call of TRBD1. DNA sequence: TGTGCCAGCAGAAACCGGGACAAGAGCAATCAGCCCCAGCATTTT. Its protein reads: CASRNRDKSNQPQHF.